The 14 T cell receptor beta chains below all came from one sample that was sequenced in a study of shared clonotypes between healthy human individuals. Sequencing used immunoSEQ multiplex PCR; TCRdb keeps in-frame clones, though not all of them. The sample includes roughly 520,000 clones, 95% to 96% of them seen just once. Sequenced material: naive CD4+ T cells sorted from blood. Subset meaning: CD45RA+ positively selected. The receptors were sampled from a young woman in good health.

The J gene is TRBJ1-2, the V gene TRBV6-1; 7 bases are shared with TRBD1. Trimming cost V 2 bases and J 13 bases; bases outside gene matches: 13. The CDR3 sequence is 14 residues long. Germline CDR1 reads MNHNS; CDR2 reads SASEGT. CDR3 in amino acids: CASSESGTATKTTF. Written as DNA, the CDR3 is TGTGCCAGCAGTGAAAGCGGGACAGCCACTAAAACCACCTTC.

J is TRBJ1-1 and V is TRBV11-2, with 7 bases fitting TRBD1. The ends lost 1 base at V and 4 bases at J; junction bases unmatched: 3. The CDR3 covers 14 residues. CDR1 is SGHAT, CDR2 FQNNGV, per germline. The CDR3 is CASSLVSGGTEAFF. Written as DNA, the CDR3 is TGTGCCAGCAGCTTAGTTTCAGGGGGCACTGAAGCTTTCTTT. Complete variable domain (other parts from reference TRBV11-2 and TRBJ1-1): EAGVAQSPRYKIIEKRQSVAFWCNPISGHATLYWYQQILGQGPKLLIQFQNNGVVDDSQLPKDRFSAERLKGVDSTLKIQPAKLEDSAVYLCASSLVSGGTEAFFGQGTRLTVV.

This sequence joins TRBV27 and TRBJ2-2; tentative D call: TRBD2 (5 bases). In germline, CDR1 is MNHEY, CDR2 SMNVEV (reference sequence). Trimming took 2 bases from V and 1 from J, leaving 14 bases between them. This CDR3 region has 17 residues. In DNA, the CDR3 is TGTGCCAGCAGTTTAATGCGGCGGGTCCAGAACACCGGGGAGCTGTTTTTT. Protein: CASSLMRRVQNTGELFF.

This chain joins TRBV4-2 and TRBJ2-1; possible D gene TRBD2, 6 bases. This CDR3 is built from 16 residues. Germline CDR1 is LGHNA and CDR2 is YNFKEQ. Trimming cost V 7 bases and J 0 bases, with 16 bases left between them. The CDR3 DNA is TGTGCCAGCACTCGCGGGGTGGGAGACTCCTACAATGAGCAGTTCTTC. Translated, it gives CASTRGVGDSYNEQFF.

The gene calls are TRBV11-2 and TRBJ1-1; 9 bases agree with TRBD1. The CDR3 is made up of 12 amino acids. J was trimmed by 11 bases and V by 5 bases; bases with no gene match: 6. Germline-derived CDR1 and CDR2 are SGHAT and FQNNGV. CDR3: CASSLGTGSAFF. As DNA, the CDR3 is TGTGCCAGCAGCCTAGGGACAGGGAGTGCTTTCTTT.

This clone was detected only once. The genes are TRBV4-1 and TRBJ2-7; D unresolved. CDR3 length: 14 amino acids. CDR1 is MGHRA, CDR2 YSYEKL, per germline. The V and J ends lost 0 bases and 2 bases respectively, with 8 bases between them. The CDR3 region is CASSQDPNPYEQYF. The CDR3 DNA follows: TGCGCCAGCAGCCAAGACCCGAACCCCTACGAGCAGTACTTC.

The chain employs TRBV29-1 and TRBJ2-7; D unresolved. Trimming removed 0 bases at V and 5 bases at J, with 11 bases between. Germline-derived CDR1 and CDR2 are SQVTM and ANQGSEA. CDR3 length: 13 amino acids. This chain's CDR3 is CSVEDVAKHEQYF. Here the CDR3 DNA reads TGCAGCGTTGAAGACGTGGCGAAACACGAGCAGTACTTC.

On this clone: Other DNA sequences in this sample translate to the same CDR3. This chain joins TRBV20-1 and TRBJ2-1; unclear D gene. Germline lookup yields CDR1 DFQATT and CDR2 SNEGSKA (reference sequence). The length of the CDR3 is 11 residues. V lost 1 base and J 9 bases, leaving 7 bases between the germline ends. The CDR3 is CSARGSSEQFF. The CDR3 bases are TGCAGTGCTAGAGGTTCGAGTGAGCAGTTCTTC.

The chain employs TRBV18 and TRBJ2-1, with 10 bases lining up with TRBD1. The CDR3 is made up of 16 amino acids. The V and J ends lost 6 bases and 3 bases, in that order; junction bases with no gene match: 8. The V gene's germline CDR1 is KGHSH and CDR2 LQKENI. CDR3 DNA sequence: TGTGCCAGCTCCAACCCCGGGACAGGGGACTACAATGAGCAGTTCTTC. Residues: CASSNPGTGDYNEQFF.

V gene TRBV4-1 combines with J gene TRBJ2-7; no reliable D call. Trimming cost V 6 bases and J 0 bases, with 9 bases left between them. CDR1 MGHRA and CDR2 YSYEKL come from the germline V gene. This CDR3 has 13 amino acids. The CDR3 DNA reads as TGCGCCAGCAGGAAGGGTTTCTCCTACGAGCAGTACTTC. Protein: CASRKGFSYEQYF.

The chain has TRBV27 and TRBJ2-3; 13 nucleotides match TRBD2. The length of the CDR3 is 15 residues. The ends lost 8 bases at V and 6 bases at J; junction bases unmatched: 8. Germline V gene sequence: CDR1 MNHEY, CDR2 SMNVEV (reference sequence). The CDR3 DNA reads TGTGCCAGCCGACTAGCGGGAGGCGGGTGGGATACGCAGTATTTT. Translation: CASRLAGGGWDTQYF.

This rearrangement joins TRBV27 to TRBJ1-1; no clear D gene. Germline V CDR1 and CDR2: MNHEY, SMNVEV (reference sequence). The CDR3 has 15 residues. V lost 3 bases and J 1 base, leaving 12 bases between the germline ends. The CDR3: CASSFGPQRNTEAFF. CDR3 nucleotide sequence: TGTGCCAGCAGTTTCGGCCCACAGAGGAACACTGAAGCTTTCTTT.

DNA for the CDR3: TGTGCCAGCAGTTACCAGAACCAGGGGGCGCGGGGCTACACCTTC. This codes for CASSYQNQGARGYTF. This sequence joins TRBV6-5 and TRBJ1-2, with 8 bases aligning to TRBD1. The CDR3 is made up of 15 amino acids. With 2 bases clipped from V and 8 bases from J, the junction kept 10 bases outside the gene matches. The germline CDR1 and CDR2 sequences are MNHEY and SVGAGI.

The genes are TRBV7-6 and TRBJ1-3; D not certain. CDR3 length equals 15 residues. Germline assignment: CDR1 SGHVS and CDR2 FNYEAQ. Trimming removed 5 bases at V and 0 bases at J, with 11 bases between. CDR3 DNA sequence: TGTGCCAGCAGCCCGCTTGACGGCTCTGGAAACACCATATATTTT. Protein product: CASSPLDGSGNTIYF.